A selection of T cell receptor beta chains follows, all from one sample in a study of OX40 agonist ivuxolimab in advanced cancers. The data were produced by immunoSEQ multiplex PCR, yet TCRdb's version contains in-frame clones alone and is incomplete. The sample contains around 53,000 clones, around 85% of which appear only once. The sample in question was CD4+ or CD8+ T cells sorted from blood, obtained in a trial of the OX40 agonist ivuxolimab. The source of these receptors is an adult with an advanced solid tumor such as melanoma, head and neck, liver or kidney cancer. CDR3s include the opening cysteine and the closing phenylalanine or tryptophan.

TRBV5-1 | CASSAGGELELFF
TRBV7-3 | CASSPRPGSYEQYF
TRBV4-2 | CASSPGSWSYNEQFF
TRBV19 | CASSIQGRGQPQHF
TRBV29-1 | CSSTVGATGELFF
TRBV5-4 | CASSTKGAANEKLFF
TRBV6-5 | CASSSRGRTHEAFF
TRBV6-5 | CASRDRLSGNTIYF
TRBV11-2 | CASSLGTSTEAFF
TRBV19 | CASRFATGGPTDTQYF